This T cell receptor (beta chain) was found in a study of blood T cell repertoires in COVID-19. As for the study in general: PBMCs, B-cell-depleted T cells, or T cells were the source of the cDNA or gDNA that made up the material.

Authors' methods: Estimated nucleated cell counts came from reference gene primer amplification. The method was immunoSEQ multiplex PCR; TCRdb's version includes in-frame clones alone and lacks a portion of them. V and J calls and clone size come straight from that table; D and trimming were deduced from the DNA. The sample lists around 100,000 clones, 80% occurring once. Germline loops: CDR1 SGDLS, CDR2 YYNGEE. This CDR3 has 17 residues. V was clipped by 0 bases and J by 0 bases; unmatched bases: 6. This clone was seen once. The sequenced material came from peripheral blood. The gene calls are TRBV9 and TRBJ2-1; 7 nucleotides line up with TRBD1. The receptor was isolated from a man aged 65 to 85 with active or convalescent COVID-19. The CDR3 spells CASSVGPRGNSYNEQFF. DNA for the CDR3: TGTGCCAGCAGCGTAGGGCCCAGGGGGAACTCCTACAATGAGCAGTTCTTC.